This T cell receptor (beta chain) derives from a study of a mutant IDH1 vaccine in newly diagnosed glioma. Sample time point: week 5, during vaccination. The investigators gave 300 ug of mutant IDH1 20-mer peptide in each vaccine dose, together with topical imiquimod. Each astrocytoma in the donors was new, WHO grade 3 or 4, IDH1-mutant and ATRX-lost. J was trimmed by 4 bases and V by 5 bases; bases with no gene match: 14. This CDR3 region has 17 residues. Germline CDR1 MGHRA, CDR2 YSYEKL. Assay: immunoSEQ multiplex PCR; the TCRdb copy retains only in-frame clones and omits some. The sample records roughly 50,000 clones, 82% being singletons. With respect to this clone: Its specificity is not known.

Sample: PBMCs, taken from a glioma patient whose treatment included an IDH1 peptide vaccine. The clonotype was recovered from a woman between 18 and 30 years old with glioma. Some clones in this sample may be carry-over from other donors' samples. The J gene is TRBJ1-2, the V gene TRBV4-1, with TRBD1 identical over 9 bases. CDR3 sequence reads: CASSYRDRADNFYGYTF. The CDR3 DNA reads as TGCGCCAGCAGCTACCGGGACAGGGCCGACAATTTCTATGGCTACACCTTC.